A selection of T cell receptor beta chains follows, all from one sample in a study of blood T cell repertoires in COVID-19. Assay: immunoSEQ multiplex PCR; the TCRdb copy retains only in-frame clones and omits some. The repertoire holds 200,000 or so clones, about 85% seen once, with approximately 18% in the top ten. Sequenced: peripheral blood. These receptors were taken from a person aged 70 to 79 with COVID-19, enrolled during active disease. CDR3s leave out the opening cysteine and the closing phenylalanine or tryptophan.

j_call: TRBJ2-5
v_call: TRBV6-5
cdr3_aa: ARAGVGGETQY

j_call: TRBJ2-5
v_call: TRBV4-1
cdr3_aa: ASSQEILAGHQETQY

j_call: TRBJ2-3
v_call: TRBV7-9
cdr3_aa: ASSSGARGDTQY

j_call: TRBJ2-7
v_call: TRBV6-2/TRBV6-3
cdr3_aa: ASSLRTSGPYEQY

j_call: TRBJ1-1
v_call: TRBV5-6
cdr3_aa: ASSPVYRGGGNTEAF

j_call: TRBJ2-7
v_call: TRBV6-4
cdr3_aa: ASSLKPNTGEQY

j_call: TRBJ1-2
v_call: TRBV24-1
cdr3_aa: ATSDFLGSGYT

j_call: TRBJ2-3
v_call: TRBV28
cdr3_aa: ASSLRTGGTDTQY

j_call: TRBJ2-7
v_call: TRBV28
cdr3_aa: ASRGGSSYEQY

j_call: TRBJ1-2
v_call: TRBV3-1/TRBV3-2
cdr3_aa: ASSPNRDRGYGYT

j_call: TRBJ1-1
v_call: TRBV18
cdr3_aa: ASSPLTGNTEAF

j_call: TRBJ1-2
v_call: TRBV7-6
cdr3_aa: ASSRRGGYGYT

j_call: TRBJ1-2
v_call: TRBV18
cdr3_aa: ASSPGIQGAYGYT

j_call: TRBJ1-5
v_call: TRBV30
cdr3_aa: AWSQDTSNQPQH

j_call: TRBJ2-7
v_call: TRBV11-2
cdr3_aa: ASSLVGTTYEQY

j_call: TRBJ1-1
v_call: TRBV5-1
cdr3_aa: ASSLAEIWPNTEAF

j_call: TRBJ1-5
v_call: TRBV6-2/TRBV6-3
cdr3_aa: ASSYLWDKAQDQPQH

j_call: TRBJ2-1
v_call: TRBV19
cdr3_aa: ASSLGSQGNEQF

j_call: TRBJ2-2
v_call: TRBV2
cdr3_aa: ASIRTVNTGELF

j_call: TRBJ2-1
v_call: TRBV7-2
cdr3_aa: ASSLRGSLFEQF

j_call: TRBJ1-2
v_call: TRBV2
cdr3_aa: ASSPTGVYGYT

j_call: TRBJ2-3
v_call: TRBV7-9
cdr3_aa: ASSLSELAGTDTQY

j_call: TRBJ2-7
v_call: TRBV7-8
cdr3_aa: ASSLALPSGRLD

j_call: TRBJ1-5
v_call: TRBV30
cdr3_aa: AWGLSRQPQH

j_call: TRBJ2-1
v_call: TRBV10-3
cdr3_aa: AISDSPLLAKNEQF

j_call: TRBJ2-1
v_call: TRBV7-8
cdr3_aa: ASSWTRGKDEQF

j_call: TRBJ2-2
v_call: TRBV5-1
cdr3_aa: ASSTGTSNTGELF

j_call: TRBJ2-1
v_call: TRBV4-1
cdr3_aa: ASSQAVERLKNEQF

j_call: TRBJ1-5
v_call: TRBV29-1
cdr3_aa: SVGTAPGLPQH

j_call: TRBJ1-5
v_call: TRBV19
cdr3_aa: ASSIVQGNQPQH

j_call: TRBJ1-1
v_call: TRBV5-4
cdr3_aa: ASSLAGNSEAF

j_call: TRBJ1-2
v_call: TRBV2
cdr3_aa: ASRVARGDYGYT

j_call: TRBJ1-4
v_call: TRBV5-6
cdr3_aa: ASSFESTNEKLF

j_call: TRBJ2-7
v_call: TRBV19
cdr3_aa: ASSGLAGAYEQY

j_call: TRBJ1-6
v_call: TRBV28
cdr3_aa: ASSYRQNSPLH

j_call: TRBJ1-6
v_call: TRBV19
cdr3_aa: ASAGQYNSPLH

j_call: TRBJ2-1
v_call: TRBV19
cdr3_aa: ASSIPSGGSNNEQF

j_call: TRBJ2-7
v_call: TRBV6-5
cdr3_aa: ASSRGTSIHEQY

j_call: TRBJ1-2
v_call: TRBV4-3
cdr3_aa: ASSQEGTELYGYT

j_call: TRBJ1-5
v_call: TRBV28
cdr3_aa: ASSILGQGGNQPQH

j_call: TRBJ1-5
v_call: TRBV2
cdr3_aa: ASEGLYSNQPQH

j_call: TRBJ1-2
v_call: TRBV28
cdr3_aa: ASSLRYRGVGYT

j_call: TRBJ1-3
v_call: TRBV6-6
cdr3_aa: ASRPRQEGNTIY